This TCR beta chain was recovered during a study of beta chain features in type 1 diabetes. Overall study findings and caveats: In all four CD4+ subsets, TCRB CDR3 length was significantly, moderately reduced in type 1 diabetes.

This clone was seen a few times. No antigen is known for it. The whole isolated RNA underwent reverse transcription, so sequencing captured expressed TCRB transcripts. This table comes from immunoSEQ multiplex PCR, and its TCRdb copy is limited to in-frame clones, with some not included. The sample has hundreds of thousands of clones, roughly 12% seen once. V was clipped by 5 bases and J by 1 base; unmatched bases: 5. The CDR3 loop spans 15 amino acids. The germline V gene has CDR1 SEHNR and CDR2 FQNEAQ (reference sequence). The chain uses TRBV7-9 and TRBJ1-5; TRBD1 aligns across 7 bases. The sample was naive CD4+ T cells from blood. This receptor was obtained from a man younger than 35 in good health. The CDR3 nucleotides read TGTGCCAGCAGCCAAGACAGGGCGAGCAATCAGCCCCAGCATTTT. Its translation is CASSQDRASNQPQHF.